This TCR beta chain originates from a study of regulatory T cells in long-lasting Graves disease. The TCR beta library used iRepertoire HTBI primers with Arm-PCR amplification of CDR3. TCRdb re-called the multiplex PCR reads with MiXCR, one entry per CDR3 protein. Among roughly 320,000 distinct CDR3 sequences listed, over 15% were seen once. From germline, CDR1 is SGHRS and CDR2 YFSETQ. V lost 6 bases, J lost 0 bases, and 12 bases lay in between. There are 14 residues in the CDR3. This clonotype was seen many times. Regarding time point: newly diagnosed GD, antithyroid drugs for less than 3 months. Following extraction of RNA from PBMCs, that RNA was used to make the TCR library. Patients were enrolled at an endocrinology department in Xi'an, China. These data also featured in a second study, about T cells in Graves' hyperthyroidism and ophthalmopathy. In that study: The study used the HTBI primer set for a first-round RT-PCR of the TCR CDR3. A model built on 13 V-J features separated ophthalmopathy from stable hyperthyroidism. In validation, the model predicted ophthalmopathy. These predictions came a median roughly 6.5 months before onset.

The chain links TRBV5-1 to TRBJ1-2, with D unresolved. Sequenced here: peripheral blood mononuclear cells (PBMCs), sampled at new diagnosis, from a patient treated with antithyroid drugs. This TCR was recovered from a man between 40 and 49 years old with Graves disease. DNA of the CDR3: TGCGCCAGCAAGGAGGCAATTCCTAACTATGGCTACACCTTC. It is translated as CASKEAIPNYGYTF.